This TCR beta chain was obtained from a study of sequential checkpoint blockade in melanoma. Sequencing was performed with immunoSEQ multiplex PCR; in TCRdb, only in-frame clones are kept and a portion is missing. The table includes 13,000 or so clones, approximately 72% detected once. The V and J ends lost 5 bases and 10 bases, in that order; junction bases with no gene match: 4. This CDR3 spans 13 amino acids. Germline V gene sequence: CDR1 MNHEY, CDR2 SVGAGI. This clone is labeled as medium-sized. Noted treatment: randomized to nivolumab then ipilimumab (arm A) or the reverse (arm B). None of the patients previously received DNA-damaging chemotherapy. Live CD3+CD8+ CD19− CD56− cells were sorted from PBMCs.

This receptor was identified in a human donor with melanoma. Sample: CD8+ T cells sorted from blood (inferred from file names), taken from a patient given nivolumab and ipilimumab in sequence. The genes are TRBV6-5 and TRBJ1-6, with TRBD1 identical over 8 bases. The CDR3 loop is CASSKTGGSPLHF. CDR3 nucleotide sequence: TGTGCCAGCAGTAAAACAGGGGGATCACCCCTCCACTTT.